The rows below give T cell receptor beta chains drawn from one sample of a study of blood T cell repertoires in COVID-19. Some clones are missing from TCRdb's copy, which holds only in-frame ones; the method was immunoSEQ multiplex PCR. The sample lists about 98,000 clones; about four fifths were seen once. The sample was peripheral blood. These receptors all come from a man in his 70s with acute or convalescent COVID-19. The CDR3 runs from the conserved cysteine through the conserved F or W. Fields, in order: D gene, V gene, J gene, clone size, CDR3 protein, CDR3 DNA. A D gene is named only where the DNA matches it firmly. Some rows have no size entry. The others give once, few or many, or a class for an expanded clone.

D: NA; V: TRBV3-1/TRBV3-2; J: TRBJ2-1; size: few; CDR3: CASSQETMSREDEQFF; DNA: TGTGCCAGCAGCCAAGAGACGATGTCTCGGGAAGATGAGCAGTTCTTC
D: TRBD1; V: TRBV5-1; J: TRBJ1-5; size: NA; CDR3: CASSLTGGNQPQHF; DNA: TGCGCCAGCAGCTTGACAGGGGGCAATCAGCCCCAGCATTTT
D: TRBD2; V: TRBV29-1; J: TRBJ2-7; size: NA; CDR3: CSVALAGGPYEQYF; DNA: TGCAGCGTGGCACTAGCGGGAGGGCCCTACGAGCAGTACTTC
D: NA; V: TRBV28; J: TRBJ1-1; size: NA; CDR3: CASRSLGQSNTEAFF; DNA: TGTGCCAGCAGGTCACTGGGACAATCAAACACTGAAGCTTTCTTT
D: NA; V: TRBV28; J: TRBJ1-4; size: NA; CDR3: CASSSPPGGANEKLFF; DNA: TGTGCCAGCAGTTCACCCCCCGGGGGAGCTAATGAAAAACTGTTTTTT
D: TRBD1; V: TRBV27; J: TRBJ1-2; size: few; CDR3: CASSSGLGQGYYGYTF; DNA: TGTGCCAGCAGTTCCGGCCTAGGACAGGGGTACTATGGCTACACCTTC
D: NA; V: TRBV3-1/TRBV3-2; J: TRBJ2-4; size: NA; CDR3: CASSQLTDIQYF; DNA: TGTGCCAGCAGCCAACTAACGGACATTCAGTACTTC
D: TRBD2; V: TRBV19; J: TRBJ2-7; size: NA; CDR3: CASRSVLNGRAIEQYF; DNA: TGTGCCAGTAGGTCTGTTTTAAACGGGAGGGCCATCGAGCAGTACTTC
D: NA; V: TRBV11-2; J: TRBJ1-1; size: NA; CDR3: CASSSNPGTEAFF; DNA: TGTGCCAGCAGCTCTAACCCCGGGACAGAAGCTTTCTTT
D: NA; V: TRBV11-2; J: TRBJ1-5; size: NA; CDR3: CASSPTVGEPQHF; DNA: TGTGCCAGCAGCCCTACCGTCGGAGAGCCCCAGCATTTT
D: NA; V: TRBV9; J: TRBJ2-2; size: once; CDR3: CASSGREGTGELFF; DNA: TGTGCCAGCAGCGGGAGGGAAGGTACCGGGGAGCTGTTTTTT
D: NA; V: TRBV6-2/TRBV6-3; J: TRBJ2-7; size: NA; CDR3: CASSGGLRNSYEQYF; DNA: TGTGCCAGCAGTGGGGGACTTCGCAATTCCTACGAGCAGTACTTC
D: NA; V: TRBV28; J: TRBJ1-4; size: NA; CDR3: CASSLGAGRLWNEKLFF; DNA: TGTGCCAGCAGTTTAGGGGCAGGTCGACTTTGGAATGAAAAACTGTTTTTT
D: TRBD2; V: TRBV3-1/TRBV3-2; J: TRBJ2-1; size: NA; CDR3: CASSQDVAGNNEQFF; DNA: TGTGCCAGCAGCCAAGATGTAGCGGGGAACAATGAGCAGTTCTTC
D: TRBD1; V: TRBV5-8; J: TRBJ1-4; size: once; CDR3: CASSYFSGTATNEKLFF; DNA: TGTGCCAGCAGTTACTTCTCCGGGACAGCAACTAATGAAAAACTGTTTTTT
D: NA; V: TRBV11-2; J: TRBJ2-5; size: NA; CDR3: CASSIEPSGTQYF; DNA: TGTGCCAGCAGCATCGAGCCCAGCGGGACCCAGTACTTC
D: TRBD1; V: TRBV4-2; J: TRBJ1-1; size: few; CDR3: CASSQERGLEAFF; DNA: TGTGCCAGCAGCCAAGAGAGGGGGCTCGAAGCTTTCTTT
D: NA; V: TRBV5-8; J: TRBJ1-5; size: NA; CDR3: CASTINQPQHF; DNA: TGTGCCAGCACCATCAATCAGCCCCAGCATTTT
D: TRBD1; V: TRBV4-1; J: TRBJ1-2; size: NA; CDR3: CASSLGTGDGYTF; DNA: TGCGCCAGCAGCCTCGGGACAGGGGACGGCTACACCTTC
D: NA; V: TRBV19; J: TRBJ2-4; size: NA; CDR3: CASSDYRGGAKNIQYF; DNA: TGTGCCAGTAGTGATTACAGGGGAGGAGCCAAAAACATTCAGTACTTC
D: NA; V: TRBV5-1; J: TRBJ1-5; size: NA; CDR3: CASSYGGSSNQPQHF; DNA: TGCGCCAGCAGCTATGGAGGGTCAAGCAATCAGCCCCAGCATTTT
D: TRBD1; V: TRBV7-2; J: TRBJ1-5; size: NA; CDR3: CASSPAPYRGRGNQPQHF; DNA: TGTGCCAGCAGCCCAGCCCCGTACAGGGGGCGAGGCAATCAGCCCCAGCATTTT
D: NA; V: TRBV15; J: TRBJ2-2; size: NA; CDR3: CATSRDRITSHTGELFF; DNA: TGTGCCACCAGCAGAGATAGAATTACTAGTCACACCGGGGAGCTGTTTTTT
D: TRBD1; V: TRBV5-4; J: TRBJ1-6; size: NA; CDR3: CASAGTGLNSPLHF; DNA: TGTGCCAGCGCAGGGACAGGGCTAAATTCACCCCTCCACTTT
D: NA; V: TRBV30; J: TRBJ2-7; size: once; CDR3: CAAATDHEQYF; DNA: TGTGCCGCAGCGACAGACCACGAGCAGTACTTC
D: NA; V: TRBV7-2; J: TRBJ1-2; size: NA; CDR3: CASRTTGDGRYGYTF; DNA: TGTGCCAGCAGGACTACGGGGGACGGGCGATATGGCTACACCTTC
D: NA; V: TRBV7-2; J: TRBJ2-1; size: NA; CDR3: CASSGGPGGISYNEQFF; DNA: TGTGCCAGCAGCGGGGGACCCGGCGGGATCTCCTACAATGAGCAGTTCTTC
D: NA; V: TRBV28; J: TRBJ2-7; size: NA; CDR3: CASTDSYEQYF; DNA: TGTGCCAGCACCGACAGCTACGAGCAGTACTTC
D: NA; V: TRBV28; J: TRBJ2-3; size: NA; CDR3: CASRAPGLPDTQYF; DNA: TGTGCCAGCAGGGCCCCCGGACTACCAGATACGCAGTATTTT
D: TRBD2; V: TRBV18; J: TRBJ2-7; size: NA; CDR3: CASSQLAEVGEQYF; DNA: TGTGCCAGCTCACAGCTAGCGGAGGTTGGGGAGCAGTACTTC
D: TRBD1; V: TRBV6-5; J: TRBJ1-2; size: once; CDR3: CASSPQGADGYTF; DNA: TGTGCCAGCAGTCCCCAGGGGGCGGATGGCTACACCTTC
D: NA; V: TRBV5-1; J: TRBJ1-2; size: NA; CDR3: CASSSTPENYGYTF; DNA: TGCGCCAGCAGCTCTACTCCGGAGAACTATGGCTACACCTTC
D: TRBD1; V: TRBV24-1; J: TRBJ2-7; size: NA; CDR3: CATSESAGTDIPRYF; DNA: TGTGCCACCAGTGAGTCGGCCGGGACAGACATTCCTCGGTACTTC
D: TRBD1; V: TRBV25-1; J: TRBJ2-5; size: NA; CDR3: CASSELNSGTGASETQYF; DNA: TGTGCCAGCAGTGAACTAAACTCCGGGACAGGTGCGTCGGAGACCCAGTACTTC
D: TRBD2; V: TRBV28; J: TRBJ2-3; size: NA; CDR3: CASRVLVAGGGDTQYF; DNA: TGTGCCAGCAGAGTCCTCGTGGCGGGAGGGGGAGATACGCAGTATTTT
D: TRBD1; V: TRBV5-1; J: TRBJ1-2; size: NA; CDR3: CASSLETGGPVNYGYTF; DNA: TGCGCCAGCAGCTTGGAGACAGGGGGGCCGGTAAACTATGGCTACACCTTC
D: TRBD2; V: TRBV14; J: TRBJ2-1; size: NA; CDR3: CASSQGRGAQSSYNEQFF; DNA: TGTGCCAGCAGCCAAGGGCGGGGGGCTCAAAGCTCCTACAATGAGCAGTTCTTC
D: TRBD2; V: TRBV6-5; J: TRBJ2-1; size: few; CDR3: CASDRIAGDNEQFF; DNA: TGTGCCAGCGATAGAATAGCGGGAGACAATGAGCAGTTCTTC
D: NA; V: TRBV2; J: TRBJ1-6; size: NA; CDR3: CASRVGLESNSPLHF; DNA: TGTGCCAGCAGGGTGGGTTTGGAGTCTAATTCACCCCTCCACTTT